The 2 T cell receptor beta chains given below trace back to one sample, sequenced in a study of cytomegalovirus exposure and HLA in healthy donors. PCR was performed using 60 Vbeta and 13 Jbeta primers. Assay: immunoSEQ multiplex PCR; the TCRdb copy retains only in-frame clones and omits some. The data hold about 150,000 clones, with 75% to 90% observed a single time. The sequenced sample consisted of PBMCs. The receptors here all came from a boy aged 2 to 9 in good health and CMV-seronegative.

The count of this clone is one. V usage is TRBV15 and J usage is TRBJ1-1, with D possibly being TRBD1 (5 bases). The CDR3 contains 14 residues. The ends were cut back, 6 bases at V and 1 base at J, with 12 bases in the middle. Germline V gene sequence: CDR1 LNHNV, CDR2 YYDKDF (reference sequence). The CDR3 reads CATRGSDRNTEAFF. The CDR3, as DNA: TGTGCCACCAGAGGCTCTGACAGGAACACTGAAGCTTTCTTT.

The chain links TRBV5-6 to TRBJ1-1, with 8 bases matching TRBD1. V lost 2 bases and J lost 5; bases outside the gene matches: 14. Per germline, CDR1 SGHDT and CDR2 YYEEEE. The CDR3 sequence is 17 residues long. CDR3 DNA sequence: TGTGCCAGCAGCTTAGTCAGGGGGCGAGACAGGAGGACTGAAGCTTTCTTT. Amino acids: CASSLVRGRDRRTEAFF.